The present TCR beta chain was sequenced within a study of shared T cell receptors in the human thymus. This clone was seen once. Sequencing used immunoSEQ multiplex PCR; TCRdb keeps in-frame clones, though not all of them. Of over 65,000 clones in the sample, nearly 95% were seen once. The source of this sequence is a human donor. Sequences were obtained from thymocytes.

The CDR3 DNA follows: TGCGCCAGCAGCTTGGCGACCGCCGGGACAGGGGGCCGGTCCTCTGGAAACACCATATATTTT. Translated, it gives CASSLATAGTGGRSSGNTIYF. The rearrangement uses TRBV5-1 and TRBJ1-3, with TRBD1 matching over 12 bases. Germline V lookup: CDR1 SGHRS, CDR2 YFSETQ. This CDR3 has 21 residues. The V segment lost 0 bases and the J segment 0 bases; nucleotides outside the gene matches: 13.